The next 27 T cell receptor beta chains were all read from a single sample in a study of T cell responses to AZD1222 COVID-19 vaccine (dated by TCRdb to the early 2020s). Library method: the immunoSEQ multiplex PCR assay. Sourced from immuneACCESS, this table was stored by TCRdb with only in-frame sequences that have V and J called. A share of the clones is absent; for the studies checked, an unresolved V gene accounts for under half, and the remainder has no known explanation. The sample profile shows over 150,000 clones; 90% of them were found once. Approximately 3% of the sample rests with the top ten. This sample's time point label indicates: baseline before first vaccination. Sequenced material: peripheral blood, taken on day 0 of AZD1222 vaccination. Receptor source: an adult in good health.

The V gene is TRBV6-1, the J gene TRBJ2-7, with D maybe TRBD1 (5 bases). CDR1 and CDR2 from the germline V gene are MNHNS and SASEGT. This CDR3 has 14 amino acids. V lost 3 bases to trimming and J lost 0 bases, with 9 bases between them. The CDR3 here is CASSDRGISYEQYF. CDR3 nucleotide sequence: TGTGCCAGCAGTGATAGGGGCATCTCCTACGAGCAGTACTTC.

The rearrangement uses TRBV7-8 and TRBJ1-5, with D tentatively TRBD1 (6 bases). CDR1 SGHVS and CDR2 FQNEAQ come from the germline V gene. CDR3 size: 14 residues. The V end lost 5 bases, the J end lost 6 bases, and 14 bases lay between the germline ends. The CDR3 sequence: CASSHPQGSQPQHF. In DNA form, the CDR3 reads TGTGCCAGCAGCCACCCGCAGGGGAGTCAGCCCCAGCATTTT.

The chain joins TRBV18 to TRBJ1-4, with D possibly being TRBD1 (6 bases). CDR3 length: 14 amino acids. Germline values: CDR1 KGHSH, CDR2 LQKENI. Trimming stripped 6 bases from V and 6 bases from J, with 14 bases between. The CDR3: CASSPSGGDEKLFF. The DNA of the CDR3 is TGTGCCAGCTCGCCGTCGGGGGGCGATGAAAAACTGTTTTTT.

The J gene is TRBJ2-3, the V gene TRBV9; tentatively, D is TRBD1 (5 bases). CDR1 is SGDLS and CDR2 is YYNGEE in the germline V gene. The V end lost 4 bases, the J end lost 8 bases, and 14 bases lay between the germline ends. The length of the CDR3 is 13 residues. This chain's CDR3 is CASSPLGAATQYF. For the CDR3, the DNA is TGTGCCAGCAGCCCGCTTGGGGCCGCTACGCAGTATTTT.

The chain employs TRBV4-1 and TRBJ2-1; 11 positions match TRBD2. The trim removed 0 bases at V and 0 bases at J, leaving 7 bases unmatched. The CDR3 totals 19 residues. Per germline, CDR1 MGHRA and CDR2 YSYEKL. CDR3 nucleotides: TGCGCCAGCAGCCAAGATCGCCTAGCGGGGGGCTACTCCTACAATGAGCAGTTCTTC. The encoded protein is CASSQDRLAGGYSYNEQFF.

V usage is TRBV7-8 and J usage is TRBJ1-2, with D uncertain. This CDR3 is 14 amino acids long. CDR1 and CDR2 (germline): SGHVS, FQNEAQ. The V gene lost 1 base and the J gene lost 1 base, with 7 bases spanning the gap. The CDR3 DNA is TGTGCCAGCAGCTTAGGGGTACTTAACTATGGCTACACCTTC. Translation gives CASSLGVLNYGYTF.

V is TRBV5-6 and J is TRBJ1-1; 7 bases agree with TRBD1. Unmatched junction bases numbered 10, after V lost 0 bases and J lost 2 bases. Looked up from germline, CDR1 is SGHDT and CDR2 is YYEEEE. The CDR3 spans 17 residues. This chain's CDR3 is CASSLDRGRFGNTEAFF. The CDR3 DNA follows: TGTGCCAGCAGCTTGGACAGGGGAAGGTTTGGCAACACTGAAGCTTTCTTT.

This rearrangement joins TRBV5-1 to TRBJ2-2, with TRBD2 as a possible D gene (6 bases). Per germline, CDR1 SGHRS and CDR2 YFSETQ. This CDR3 is 14 amino acids long. Trimming took 7 bases from V and 4 from J, leaving 14 bases between them. Written as DNA, the CDR3 is TGCGCCAGCTTGGGAGGTCAGGGCACCGGGGAGCTGTTTTTT. Residues: CASLGGQGTGELFF.

CDR3 in amino acids: CASSLRGRGQVYEQYF. CDR3 DNA sequence: TGTGCCAGCAGCCTCAGGGGCAGGGGGCAAGTCTACGAGCAGTACTTC. The chain recombines TRBV7-6 with TRBJ2-7; TRBD1 aligns across 8 bases. V shed 5 bases, J shed 3 bases, and the junction held 12 bases outside the gene matches. The V gene's germline CDR1 is SGHVS and CDR2 FNYEAQ. The CDR3 has 16 amino acids.

The CDR3 DNA sequence: TGTGCCAGCAGCTCAGGACAGAGCAATCAGCCCCAGCATTTT. Its translation: CASSSGQSNQPQHF. The chain has TRBV7-9 and TRBJ1-5; D perhaps matches TRBD1 (6 bases). Germline V gene data show CDR1 as SEHNR and CDR2 as FQNEAQ (reference sequence). The V and J ends lost 4 bases and 1 base respectively, with 8 bases between them. The CDR3 consists of 14 residues.

The rearrangement links TRBV4-1 to TRBJ2-5; 8 nucleotides line up with TRBD1. Germline V gene lookup returns CDR1 MGHRA and CDR2 YSYEKL. V shed 1 base, J shed 2 bases, and the junction held 12 bases outside the gene matches. The CDR3 length is 18 residues. In nucleotides, the CDR3 is TGCGCCAGCAGCCAAGTTAAGGGGAGCCAGGGGGCACAAGAGACCCAGTACTTC. It is translated as CASSQVKGSQGAQETQYF.

This sequence joins TRBV12-3 or TRBV12-4 and TRBJ2-7, with D hard to call. The CDR3 length is 11 residues. V was clipped by 4 bases and J by 4 bases, with 5 bases between them. In DNA form, the CDR3 reads TGTGCCAGCAGTTCTGGGTACGAGCAGTACTTC. Its translation is CASSSGYEQYF.

The rearrangement joins TRBV4-3 to TRBJ2-7; D tentatively reads TRBD1 or TRBD2 (6 bases each). Germline CDR1 LGHNA, CDR2 YSLEER. The CDR3 is 14 residues long. Trimming left V 4 bases short and J 3 bases short, with 13 bases between. The CDR3 DNA follows: TGCGCCAGCAGCCCGGCGAGGGGGGACTACGAGCAGTACTTC. Translated, it gives CASSPARGDYEQYF.

This chain connects TRBV6-1 to TRBJ1-2, with D unclear. Germline V gives CDR1 MNHNS, CDR2 SASEGT. The CDR3 loop spans 14 amino acids. V lost 0 bases to trimming and J lost 13 bases, with 18 bases between them. CDR3 region: CASSEASRAPWCTF. The CDR3 DNA sequence: TGTGCCAGCAGTGAAGCCTCCCGGGCCCCTTGGTGCACCTTC.

The chain carries TRBV7-2 and TRBJ2-3, with D hard to call. The CDR3 loop spans 15 amino acids. Trimming removed 6 bases from V and 0 bases from J, with 13 bases in between. Germline CDR1 and CDR2: SGHTA and FQGNSA. The CDR3 coding sequence is TGTGCCAGCAGACCCCCGGGCAGAAGCACAGATACGCAGTATTTT. It encodes CASRPPGRSTDTQYF.

The chain is built from TRBV29-1 and TRBJ1-2, with D tentatively TRBD1 (6 bases). Trimming cost V 4 bases and J 0 bases, with 12 bases left between them. CDR3 length: 14 amino acids. In germline, CDR1 is SQVTM, CDR2 ANQGSEA. CDR3 nucleotides: TGCAGCGTTGGGGGGGACACGCCTAACTATGGCTACACCTTC. This codes for CSVGGDTPNYGYTF. Using reference TRBV29-1 and TRBJ1-2 for the parts outside the CDR3, the full variable domain is SAVISQKPSRDICQRGTSLTIQCQVDSQVTMMFWYRQQPGQSLTLIATANQGSEATYESGFVIDKFPISRPNLTFSTLTVSNMSPEDSSIYLCSVGGDTPNYGYTFGSGTRLTVV.

The chain recombines TRBV30 with TRBJ2-7, with 7 bases that match TRBD1. Germline CDR1 GTSNPN, CDR2 SVGIG (reference sequence). This CDR3 is 15 amino acids long. Unmatched junction bases numbered 10, after V lost 2 bases and J lost 3 bases. CDR3 in amino acids: CAWSYGTGVGYEQYF. Here the CDR3 DNA reads TGTGCCTGGAGTTATGGTACAGGGGTTGGCTACGAGCAGTACTTC.

The V gene is TRBV4-2, the J gene TRBJ2-7, with D possibly being TRBD1 (5 bases). The V end lost 1 base, the J end lost 1 base, and 20 bases lay between the germline ends. The length of the CDR3 is 18 residues. In germline, CDR1 is LGHNA, CDR2 YNFKEQ. CDR3 in amino acids: CASSQVSVPGRGSYEQYF. For the CDR3, the DNA is TGTGCCAGCAGCCAAGTTTCTGTCCCAGGGCGTGGATCCTACGAGCAGTACTTC.

The V call is TRBV7-3, the J call TRBJ2-3; no definite D call. The germline CDR1 and CDR2 sequences are SGHTA and FQGTGA. The CDR3 covers 14 residues. V was trimmed by 5 bases and J by 0 bases, leaving 9 bases between them. CDR3 DNA sequence: TGTGCCAGCAGCCACGGGCCCAGCACAGATACGCAGTATTTT. This gives the protein CASSHGPSTDTQYF.

V and J are TRBV2 and TRBJ1-2; D is perhaps TRBD1 (5 bases). CDR3 length: 14 residues. V was shortened by 6 bases and J by 10 bases, with 21 bases between the two germline ends. Germline V CDR1 and CDR2: SNHLY, FYNNEI. DNA of the CDR3: TGTGCCAGCAGCCGGGACCTCTCAGGGTCGGACTACACCTTC. Translation: CASSRDLSGSDYTF.

The chain joins TRBV5-6 to TRBJ2-1; 9 bases agree with TRBD2. Germline assignment: CDR1 SGHDT and CDR2 YYEEEE. The V and J ends lost 0 bases and 0 bases, in that order; junction bases with no gene match: 1. CDR3 size: 16 residues. In DNA, the CDR3 is TGTGCCAGCAGCTTGGGCGGGGGGGCCTCCTACAATGAGCAGTTCTTC. It yields the protein CASSLGGGASYNEQFF.

This clone was observed once. V usage is TRBV4-1 and J usage is TRBJ2-7, with D perhaps matching TRBD2 (5 bases). Trimming cost V 1 base and J 0 bases, with 10 bases left between them. Germline V gene sequence: CDR1 MGHRA, CDR2 YSYEKL. CDR3 length equals 15 residues. CDR3 nucleotides: TGCGCCAGCAGCCAAGTGAGGGCTAGCTCCTACGAGCAGTACTTC. This codes for CASSQVRASSYEQYF.

This clone was recorded once. This chain connects TRBV6-5 to TRBJ1-5; D call uncertain. Deletions cut 0 bases from V and 1 base from J, with 7 bases between. Germline V gene lookup returns CDR1 MNHEY and CDR2 SVGAGI. The CDR3 has 15 residues. The CDR3 nucleotides read TGTGCCAGCAGTTACTCAGGGAGGAGCAATCAGCCCCAGCATTTT. It is translated as CASSYSGRSNQPQHF.

The rearrangement links TRBV19 to TRBJ1-5; 9 bases are shared with TRBD1. Per the germline V gene, CDR1 is LNHDA and CDR2 is SQIVND (reference sequence). V was clipped by 3 bases and J by 7 bases; unmatched bases: 10. This CDR3 contains 16 residues. CDR3 sequence (DNA): TGTGCCAGTAGTATGACTGGGACAGGGTTTGGACAGCCCCAGCATTTT. This gives the protein CASSMTGTGFGQPQHF. The full variable domain, completed using reference TRBV19 and TRBJ1-5, is DGGITQSPKYLFRKEGQNVTLSCEQNLNHDAMYWYRQDPGQGLRLIYYSQIVNDFQKGDIAEGYSVSREKKESFPLTVTSAQKNPTAFYLCASSMTGTGFGQPQHFGDGTRLSIL.

The chain has TRBV11-3 and TRBJ2-2, with D possibly called TRBD1 or TRBD2 (5 bases each). V lost 5 bases, J lost 0 bases, and 13 bases lay in between. CDR3 length: 16 amino acids. Germline V gene sequence: CDR1 SGHNT, CDR2 YENEEA. This CDR3 is CASSRGGGTNTGELFF. Here the CDR3 DNA reads TGTGCCAGCAGCCGGGGTGGGGGAACGAACACCGGGGAGCTGTTTTTT.

CDR3 in amino acids: CASSQDGTSGGPSPGELFF. The CDR3 nucleotides read TGCGCCAGCAGCCAAGATGGGACTAGCGGGGGGCCCAGCCCCGGGGAGCTGTTTTTT. The V call is TRBV4-3, the J call TRBJ2-2; TRBD2 matches 15 bases. This CDR3 contains 19 residues. Germline lookup yields CDR1 LGHNA and CDR2 YSLEER. The V segment lost 0 bases and the J segment 6 bases; nucleotides outside the gene matches: 8.

This clone was detected only once. This chain links TRBV29-1 with TRBJ1-6; perhaps TRBD1 as D (5 bases). Germline assignment: CDR1 SQVTM and CDR2 ANQGSEA. The CDR3 is made up of 14 amino acids. The V end lost 4 bases, the J end lost 7 bases, and 14 bases lay between the germline ends. The CDR3 coding sequence is TGCAGCGTTGGGGGCGGGGGAGGCAATTCACCCCTCCACTTT. Its translation: CSVGGGGGNSPLHF. Using reference TRBV29-1 and TRBJ1-6 for the parts outside the CDR3, the full variable domain is SAVISQKPSRDICQRGTSLTIQCQVDSQVTMMFWYRQQPGQSLTLIATANQGSEATYESGFVIDKFPISRPNLTFSTLTVSNMSPEDSSIYLCSVGGGGGNSPLHFGNGTRLTVT.